This TCR beta chain was recovered during a study of T cells in Graves' hyperthyroidism and ophthalmopathy. TCR beta CDR3 region amplification was performed from RNA transcripts. HTBI primers were the set used in a first-round RT-PCR of the TCR CDR3. TCRdb recomputed calls from the multiplex PCR reads with MiXCR, one row per CDR3 protein. This table has about 610,000 distinct CDR3 sequences, 40% to 55% appearing once. What was sequenced was peripheral blood or thyroid tissue (not recorded which). This TCR was sampled from a woman under 30 with Graves' hyperthyroidism.

The CDR3 region is CASSAYSRGQPQHF. The CDR3 bases are TGTGCCAGCAGTGCCTACTCAAGGGGACAGCCCCAGCATTTT. The chain combines TRBV2 with TRBJ1-5; weak D call: TRBD1 (5 bases). The V end lost 4 bases, the J end lost 7 bases, and 14 bases lay between the germline ends. The CDR3 has 14 amino acids. Germline V gene sequence: CDR1 SNHLY, CDR2 FYNNEI.